This TCR beta chain is from a study of T cell responses to AZD1222 COVID-19 vaccine. Recipients boosted at about 4 weeks or about 12 weeks are pooled. With regard to this clone: The antigen remains undetermined.

Germline loops: CDR1 LGHDT, CDR2 YNNKEL (reference sequence). The CDR3 has 16 amino acids. Trimming left V 4 bases short and J 3 bases short, with 18 bases between. Generated by immunoSEQ multiplex PCR, the TCRdb table keeps only in-frame clones and is missing some. In the table there are some 67,000 clones, 83% of which are singletons. Study results and caveats: Mostly white British, mostly female donors; authors suggested clonal diversity may be underestimated.

The source was peripheral blood, collected 28 days after the second AZD1222 dose. The sequence was collected from an adult who received the AZD1222 COVID-19 vaccine. The J gene is TRBJ1-1, the V gene TRBV3-1 (or the pseudogene TRBV3-2), with a weak D call TRBD1 (6 bases). This CDR3 is CASSPGTPLDYTEAFF. CDR3 nucleotides: TGTGCCAGCAGCCCTGGGACACCACTAGACTACACTGAAGCTTTCTTT.